The 17 T cell receptor beta chains given below trace back to one sample, sequenced in a study of CD8+CD57+ T cells in acquired aplastic anemia. The TCR beta profiling, which covered VDJ combination and CDR3 sequence, was carried out using genomic DNA as the template. TCRdb re-derived calls from the reads in MiXCR, one entry per CDR3 protein. The table lists hundreds of thousands of distinct CDR3 sequences, around 68% of them singletons. The specimen sequenced was sorted CD4+, CD8+, or CD8+CD57+ T cells (not recorded which) from PBMCs. These receptor sequences come from a human donor in good health, serving as a control.

For this clonotype: One end of the junction varies from germline; a read error may be responsible. The chain combines TRBV6-5 with TRBJ2-2; tentative D call: TRBD2 (6 bases). Germline V gene lookup returns CDR1 MNHEY and CDR2 SVGAGI. CDR3 length equals 13 residues. In nucleotides, the CDR3 is TGTGCCACCACAATTCGAACCACCGGGGGGCTGTTTTTT. Translation: CATTIRTTGGLFF.

Turning to this clonotype: Sequence at one end of the junction differs from germline and may be a read error. The genes are TRBV6-5 and TRBJ2-7; 9 bases map to TRBD1. The CDR3 extends over 14 amino acids. From germline, CDR1 is MNHEY and CDR2 SVGAGI. DNA of the CDR3: TGTGCCATCAGTGGGACAGGGCCCGCCTACGAGCAGTACTTC. This codes for CAISGTGPAYEQYF.

V is TRBV5-8 and J is TRBJ2-7; D is possibly TRBD2 (6 bases). The V gene's germline CDR1 is SGHTS and CDR2 YDEGEE. With 4 bases removed from V and 3 bases from J, the gap between germline ends came to 14 bases. The CDR3 runs to 14 residues. This CDR3 reads CASSKHTGGYEQYF. The CDR3 coding sequence is TGTGCCAGCAGCAAACACACCGGGGGCTACGAGCAGTACTTC.

This clonotype was observed at least ten times. The chain joins TRBV29-1 to TRBJ1-4, with unresolved D. V was cut by 4 bases and J by 4 bases, with 7 bases left in between. This CDR3 region has 12 residues. Germline-derived CDR1 and CDR2 are SQVTM and ANQGSEA. CDR3 protein: CSVGRVNEKLFF. CDR3 bases: TGCAGCGTTGGCCGAGTTAATGAAAAACTGTTTTTT.

A few counts support this clonotype. The chain carries TRBV6-1 and TRBJ1-1; possibly TRBD1 for D (5 bases). The CDR3 covers 15 residues. From germline, CDR1 is MNHNS and CDR2 SASEGT. V lost 2 bases and J 5 bases, leaving 15 bases between the germline ends. The CDR3 bases are TGTGCCAGCAGTGAAAACAGGTCTGGGAGGACTGAAGCTTTCTTT. Its protein is CASSENRSGRTEAFF.

This clonotype was seen many times. V is TRBV20-1 and J is TRBJ1-2, with D possibly being TRBD1 (6 bases). This CDR3 region has 13 residues. Germline V gene lookup returns CDR1 DFQATT and CDR2 SNEGSKA (reference sequence). Trimming took off 7 bases at V and 1 base at J, with 13 bases between the two ends. CDR3 DNA: TGCAGTGTTAGGACAGCCCTTAACTATGGCTACACCTTC. Its protein product is CSVRTALNYGYTF.

A word on this clonotype: Compared with germline, one end of the junction differs, possibly owing to a read error. The chain combines TRBV7-8 with TRBJ1-2; 10 bases match TRBD1. Germline V gene sequence: CDR1 SGHVS, CDR2 FQNEAQ. The CDR3 is made up of 14 amino acids. The CDR3 region is CASSFDRGRIGELF. In DNA form, the CDR3 reads TGTGCCAGCAGCTTCGACAGGGGGCGTATCGGGGAGCTGTTC. The whole variable domain, filled in from reference TRBV7-8 and TRBJ1-2, reads GAGVSQSPRYKVAKRGQDVALRCDPISGHVSLFWYQQALGQGPEFLTYFQNEAQLDKSGLPSDRFFAERPEGSVSTLKIQRTQQEDSAVYLCASSFDRGRIGELFGSGTRLTVV.

To note about this clonotype: At one end, the junction sequence differs from germline, possibly due to a read error. This chain joins TRBV9 and TRBJ1-5; D is undetermined. The length of the CDR3 is 14 residues. From germline, CDR1 is SGDLS and CDR2 YYNGEE. The CDR3 sequence is CASSVDPTNYGHNF. The DNA for the CDR3 is TGTGCCAGCAGCGTAGATCCTACTAACTATGGCCACAATTTT. Using reference TRBV9 and TRBJ1-5 for the parts outside the CDR3, the full variable domain is DSGVTQTPKHLITATGQRVTLRCSPRSGDLSVYWYQQSLDQGLQFLIQYYNGEERAKGNILERFSAQQFPDLHSELNLSSLELGDSALYFCASSVDPTNYGHNFGDGTRLSIL.

At least ten counts were recorded for this clonotype. The chain uses TRBV6-1 and TRBJ2-3, with 9 bases identical to TRBD1. V was pared by 6 bases and J by 4 bases, with 2 bases of the junction left unmatched. From germline, CDR1 is MNHNS and CDR2 SASEGT. The CDR3 is 13 amino acids. The CDR3 spells CASRTGGADTQYF. The CDR3 DNA reads TGTGCCAGCAGGACAGGGGGGGCAGATACGCAGTATTTT.

As for this clonotype: The CDR3 ends on some other residue instead of the conserved phenylalanine or tryptophan, so this is likely a read error. The limits of the CDR3 on the DNA are not certain, so only TCRdb's listed CDR3 is given. The V gene is TRBV9, the J gene TRBJ1-5; the listed D gene, TRBD1, was not tested against the DNA. CDR1 is SGDLS and CDR2 is YYNGEE in the germline V gene. The CDR3 region is 12 residues in length, termini included. The CDR3 region is CASSVALGGQGA.

This clonotype was detected only a few times. The chain recombines TRBV7-3 with TRBJ2-2, with D tentatively TRBD1 or TRBD2 (6 bases each). This CDR3 has 18 amino acids. CDR1 and CDR2 from the germline V gene are SGHTA and FQGTGA. Trimming pared 3 bases from V and 6 bases from J, leaving 23 bases between. In DNA, the CDR3 is TGTGCCAGCAGCTTCCCTCCTGAGGGGGGCCGTAACGCCGGGGAGCTGTTTTTT. Translated, it gives CASSFPPEGGRNAGELFF.

This sequence joins TRBV7-3 and TRBJ2-1; 11 bases line up with TRBD2. This CDR3 comprises 16 residues. V was pared by 0 bases and J by 7 bases, with 5 bases of the junction left unmatched. Looked up from germline, CDR1 is SGHTA and CDR2 is FQGTGA. CDR3 DNA: TGTGCCAGCAGCTTAACGACTAGCGGGACCCTGAATGAGCAGTTCTTC. It encodes CASSLTTSGTLNEQFF.

V and J are TRBV20-1 and TRBJ1-1; D might be TRBD1 (5 bases). There are 13 residues in the CDR3. Germline V gives CDR1 DFQATT, CDR2 SNEGSKA (reference sequence). The V and J ends lost 1 base and 4 bases respectively, with 10 bases between them. Here the CDR3 reads CSARGGGVTEAFF. The CDR3 DNA follows: TGCAGTGCTAGAGGCGGGGGGGTCACTGAAGCTTTCTTT.

CDR3 in amino acids: CASSLDRQVHYGYTF. The CDR3 coding sequence is TGTGCCAGCAGCCTGGATAGGCAGGTACACTATGGCTACACCTTC. The rearrangement joins TRBV7-3 to TRBJ1-2, with D unclear. The CDR3 is 15 residues long. Trimming took 5 bases from V and 3 from J, leaving 16 bases between them. CDR1 and CDR2 from the germline V gene are SGHTA and FQGTGA.

On this clonotype itself: The germline gene is not matched at one end of the junction; a read error may be the cause. V gene TRBV5-1 combines with J gene TRBJ1-1, with 9 bases lining up with TRBD1. Germline CDR1 and CDR2: SGHRS and YFSETQ. The CDR3 spans 16 residues. CDR3 sequence (DNA): TGCGCCAGCAGTTCGTTAACAGGGGGCCGGAACACTGGAGCTTTCTTT. Protein sequence: CASSSLTGGRNTGAFF.

J is TRBJ2-7 and V is TRBV10-3, with TRBD2 matching 9 bases. Germline V gives CDR1 ENHRY, CDR2 SYGVKD. The trim removed 3 bases at V and 4 bases at J, leaving 4 bases unmatched. This CDR3 has 14 residues. The CDR3 region is CAISDSGREYEQYV. As DNA, the CDR3 is TGTGCCATCAGTGATAGCGGGAGAGAATACGAGCAGTACGTC.

This clonotype showed up just a few times. V usage is TRBV2 and J usage is TRBJ1-1; 7 nucleotides match TRBD1. Germline V gene lookup returns CDR1 SNHLY and CDR2 FYNNEI. With V trimmed by 6 bases and J by 6 bases, 7 bases remained unmatched. This CDR3 region has 13 residues. CDR3 DNA sequence: TGTGCCAGCAGCTCGGACAGGATCGCTGAAGCTTTCTTT. Its translation: CASSSDRIAEAFF.